This paragraph reports one T cell receptor beta chain. TCRdb keeps only in-frame clones here, not all; method: immunoSEQ multiplex PCR. The sample consists of 100,000 to 150,000 clones, 87% of them appearing once. The sample originates from a study of control samples from healthy donors and cancer patients. This CDR3 is built from 13 residues. The germline V and J ends were trimmed by 3 bases and 3 bases, with 11 bases remaining between them. CDR1 is DFQATT, CDR2 SNEGSKA, per germline (reference sequence). Sequencing was performed on blood. The source of this sequence is a man aged 35-49 years in good health. The chain employs TRBV20-1 and TRBJ1-1; D is unresolved. The CDR3 loop reads CSASLRPDTEAFF. The CDR3 DNA follows: TGCAGTGCTAGTCTTCGTCCAGACACTGAAGCTTTCTTT.